This entry concerns a single T cell receptor beta chain. The PCR had 60 Vbeta and 13 Jbeta primers. Clones were sequenced by immunoSEQ multiplex PCR, and TCRdb holds only the in-frame ones, with some missing. Of about 100,000 clones listed, over 9.5% are singletons. This sample is drawn from a study of cytomegalovirus exposure and HLA in healthy donors. CDR1 SGHAT and CDR2 FQNNGV come from the germline V gene. V shed 3 bases, J shed 1 base, and the junction held 6 bases outside the gene matches. This CDR3 spans 16 amino acids. The sequence was collected from a man aged 40-49 years in good health and CMV-seropositive. V and J are TRBV11-2 and TRBJ2-3; the match to TRBD2 covers 8 bases. The source material was PBMCs. The CDR3 loop reads CASSFRSGIGTDTQYF. In DNA, the CDR3 is TGTGCCAGCAGCTTCCGTAGCGGGATAGGCACAGATACGCAGTATTTT.